Presented here are 5 T cell receptor beta chains from one specimen sequenced in a study of OX40 agonist ivuxolimab in advanced cancers. TCRdb's table, derived via immunoSEQ multiplex PCR, lists solely in-frame clones and lacks some. This sample carries about 70,000 clones, about 86% of them seen once, and the ten largest clones take around 2.6%. The sequencing used CD4+ or CD8+ T cells sorted from blood, collected in a trial of the OX40 agonist ivuxolimab. These receptors originate from an adult with an advanced solid tumor such as melanoma, head and neck, liver or kidney cancer.

The V gene is TRBV7-2, the J gene TRBJ2-3; D is undetermined. V was trimmed by 5 bases and J by 9 bases, leaving 9 bases between them. The CDR3 loop spans 11 amino acids. The germline gives CDR1 SGHTA, CDR2 FQGNSA. The CDR3 loop is CASSIVGTQYF. The CDR3 nucleotides are TGTGCCAGCAGCATAGTGGGCACGCAGTATTTT.

This chain joins TRBV19 and TRBJ1-5, with D possibly being TRBD1 (5 bases). V lost 6 bases, J lost 0 bases, and 12 bases lay in between. The CDR3 has 15 amino acids. Germline V gives CDR1 LNHDA, CDR2 SQIVND (reference sequence). The CDR3 protein is CASRQDGHSNQPQHF. For the CDR3, the DNA is TGTGCCAGTAGGCAGGACGGACATAGCAATCAGCCCCAGCATTTT.

The rearrangement joins TRBV9 to TRBJ1-5; D remains unclear. Trimming removed 3 bases at V and 3 bases at J, with 13 bases between. The CDR3 spans 15 residues. The germline gives CDR1 SGDLS, CDR2 YYNGEE. The DNA of the CDR3 is TGTGCCAGCAGCGCAGGAGGGCAGGTCAATCAGCCCCAGCATTTT. Translating it yields CASSAGGQVNQPQHF.

V is TRBV2 and J is TRBJ1-2; possibly TRBD1 for D (5 bases). V was trimmed by 5 bases and J by 3 bases, leaving 10 bases between them. Germline V gene data show CDR1 as SNHLY and CDR2 as FYNNEI. CDR3 length: 13 residues. This CDR3 is CASSTDSYYGYTF. The CDR3 coding sequence is TGTGCCAGCAGTACTGACAGTTACTATGGCTACACCTTC.

The count of this clone is one. J is TRBJ2-7 and V is TRBV29-1; tentative D call: TRBD1 (6 bases). Germline CDR1 and CDR2: SQVTM and ANQGSEA. Trimming took 3 bases from V and 5 from J, leaving 17 bases between them. The CDR3 runs to 14 residues. CDR3 in DNA: TGCAGCGTTGAGCTTGGACAGTCCCTCAACGAGCAGTACTTC. Amino acids: CSVELGQSLNEQYF.